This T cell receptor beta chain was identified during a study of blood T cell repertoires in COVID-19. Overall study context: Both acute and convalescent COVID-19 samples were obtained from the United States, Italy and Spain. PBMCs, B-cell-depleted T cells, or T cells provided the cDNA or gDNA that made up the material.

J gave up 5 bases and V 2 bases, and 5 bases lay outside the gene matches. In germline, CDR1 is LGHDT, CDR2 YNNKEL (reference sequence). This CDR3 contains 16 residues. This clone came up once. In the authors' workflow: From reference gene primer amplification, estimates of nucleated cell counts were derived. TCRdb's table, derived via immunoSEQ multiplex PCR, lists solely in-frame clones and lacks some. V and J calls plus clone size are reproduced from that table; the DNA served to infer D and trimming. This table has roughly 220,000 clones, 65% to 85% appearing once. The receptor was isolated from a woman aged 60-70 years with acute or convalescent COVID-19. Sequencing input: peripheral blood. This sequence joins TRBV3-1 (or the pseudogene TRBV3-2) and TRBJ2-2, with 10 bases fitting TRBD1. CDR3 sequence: CASSQNRDRGTGELFF. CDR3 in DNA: TGTGCCAGCAGCCAAAACCGGGACAGGGGAACCGGGGAGCTGTTTTTT.